This TCR beta chain came from a study of shared clonotypes between healthy human individuals. To note about this clone: Its target is not known.

Study results and caveats: Rarefaction indicated that sorted-subset sequencing remained incomplete although depth was large.

Assay execution took place at the deep level. Methods used by the authors: Owing to the provision of junction-only sequences devoid of quality scores by immunoSEQ, filtering differed. Only in-frame clones appear in the TCRdb table, and some are missing; sequencing was by immunoSEQ multiplex PCR. V, J and clone size are those of that table, while D and trimming were read from the DNA. The top ten clones hold about 1.5% of a sample with some 900,000 clones, approximately 76% of them seen once. Sequencing was performed on memory CD4+ T cells sorted from blood. Subset: CD45RA-negative fraction. This sequence originates from a man aged 18 to 29 in good health.

The CDR3 sequence is CASSLDGQGLGTGELFF. The CDR3 DNA follows: TGCGCCAGCAGCTTGGATGGTCAGGGTCTCGGCACCGGGGAGCTGTTTTTT. This sequence joins TRBV5-1 and TRBJ2-2; perhaps TRBD1 as D (5 bases). V lost 0 bases to trimming and J lost 4 bases, with 16 bases between them. The CDR3 runs 17 residues. The germline V gene has CDR1 SGHRS and CDR2 YFSETQ.